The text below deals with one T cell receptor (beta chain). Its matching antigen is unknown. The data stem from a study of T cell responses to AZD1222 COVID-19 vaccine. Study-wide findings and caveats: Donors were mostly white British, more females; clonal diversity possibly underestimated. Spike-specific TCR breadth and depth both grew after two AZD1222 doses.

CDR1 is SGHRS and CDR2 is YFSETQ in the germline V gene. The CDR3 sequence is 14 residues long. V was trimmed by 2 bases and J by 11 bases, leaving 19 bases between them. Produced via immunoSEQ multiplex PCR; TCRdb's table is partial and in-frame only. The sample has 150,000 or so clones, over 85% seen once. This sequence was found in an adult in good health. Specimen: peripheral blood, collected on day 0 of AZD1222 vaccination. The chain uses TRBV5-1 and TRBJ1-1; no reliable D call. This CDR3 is CASSLLDTINGAFF. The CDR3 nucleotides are TGCGCCAGCAGCTTACTAGACACGATCAACGGGGCTTTCTTT.